This T cell receptor beta chain was identified during a study of siplizumab effects on memory and regulatory T cells. Profiled with immunoSEQ multiplex PCR; TCRdb holds only in-frame clones, not every one. The table includes about 50,000 clones, more than 75% detected once. This CDR3 contains 15 residues. Germline-derived CDR1 and CDR2 are SEHNR and FQNEAQ (reference sequence). V was shortened by 0 bases and J by 7 bases, with 15 bases between the two germline ends. The sequenced sample consisted of naive CD8+ T cells sorted from blood. The V call is TRBV7-9, the J call TRBJ1-1; possible D gene TRBD1, 5 bases. The sequence was collected from a human donor in good health. The CDR3 sequence is CASSLAATGLDEAFF. Here the CDR3 DNA reads TGTGCCAGCAGCTTAGCCGCTACAGGCCTGGATGAAGCTTTCTTT.